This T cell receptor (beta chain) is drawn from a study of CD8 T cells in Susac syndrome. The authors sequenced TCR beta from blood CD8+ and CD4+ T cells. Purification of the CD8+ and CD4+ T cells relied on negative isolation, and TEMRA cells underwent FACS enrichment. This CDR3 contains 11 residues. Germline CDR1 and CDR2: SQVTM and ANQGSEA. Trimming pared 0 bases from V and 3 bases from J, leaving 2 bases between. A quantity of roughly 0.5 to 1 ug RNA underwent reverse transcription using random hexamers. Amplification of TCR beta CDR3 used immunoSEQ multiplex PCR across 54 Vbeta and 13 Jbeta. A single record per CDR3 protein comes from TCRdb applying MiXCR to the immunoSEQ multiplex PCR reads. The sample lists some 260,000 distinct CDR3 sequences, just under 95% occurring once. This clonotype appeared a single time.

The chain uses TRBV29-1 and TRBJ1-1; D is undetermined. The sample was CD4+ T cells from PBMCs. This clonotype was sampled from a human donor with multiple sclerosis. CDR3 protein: CSVEDYTEAFF. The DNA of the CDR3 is TGCAGCGTTGAAGACTACACTGAAGCTTTCTTT.